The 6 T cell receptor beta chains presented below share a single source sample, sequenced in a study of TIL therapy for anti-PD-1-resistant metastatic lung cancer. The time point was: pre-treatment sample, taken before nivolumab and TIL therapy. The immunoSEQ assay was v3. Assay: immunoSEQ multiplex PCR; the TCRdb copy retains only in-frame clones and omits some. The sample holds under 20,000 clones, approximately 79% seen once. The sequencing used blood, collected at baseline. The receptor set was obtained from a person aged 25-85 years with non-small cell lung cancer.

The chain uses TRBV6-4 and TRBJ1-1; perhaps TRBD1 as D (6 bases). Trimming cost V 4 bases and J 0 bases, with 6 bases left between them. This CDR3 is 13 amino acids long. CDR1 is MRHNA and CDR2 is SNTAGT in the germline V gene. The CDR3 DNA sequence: TGTGCCAGCAGTGGGGACATGAACACTGAAGCTTTCTTT. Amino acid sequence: CASSGDMNTEAFF.

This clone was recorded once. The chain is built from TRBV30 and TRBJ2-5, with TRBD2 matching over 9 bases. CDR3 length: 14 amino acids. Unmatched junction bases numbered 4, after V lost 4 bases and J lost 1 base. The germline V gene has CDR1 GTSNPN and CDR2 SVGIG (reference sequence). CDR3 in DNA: TGTGCCTGGATGAGACTAGCGGCCCAAGAGACCCAGTACTTC. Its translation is CAWMRLAAQETQYF.

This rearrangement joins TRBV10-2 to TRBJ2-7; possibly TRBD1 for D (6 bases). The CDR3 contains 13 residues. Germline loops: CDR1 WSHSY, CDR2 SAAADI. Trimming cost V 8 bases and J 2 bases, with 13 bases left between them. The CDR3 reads CASLLAGAYEQYF. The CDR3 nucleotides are TGCGCCAGCCTTTTGGCAGGGGCCTACGAGCAGTACTTC.

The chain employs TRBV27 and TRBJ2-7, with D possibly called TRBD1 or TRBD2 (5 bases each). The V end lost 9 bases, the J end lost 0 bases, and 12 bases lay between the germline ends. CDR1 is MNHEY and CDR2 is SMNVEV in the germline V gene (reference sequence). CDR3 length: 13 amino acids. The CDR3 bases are TGTGCCAGTCAGGGACCAAGCTCCTACGAGCAGTACTTC. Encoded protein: CASQGPSSYEQYF.

CDR3 nucleotides: TGTGCCAGCAGCCCCGTATTGGGTCGGGAATCAAAAAACGAGCAGTACTTC. Translating it yields CASSPVLGRESKNEQYF. V usage is TRBV7-9 and J usage is TRBJ2-7; D is possibly TRBD2 (5 bases). CDR3 length equals 17 residues. V dropped 5 bases and J dropped 5 bases, with 25 bases sitting between them. The germline V gene has CDR1 SEHNR and CDR2 FQNEAQ (reference sequence).

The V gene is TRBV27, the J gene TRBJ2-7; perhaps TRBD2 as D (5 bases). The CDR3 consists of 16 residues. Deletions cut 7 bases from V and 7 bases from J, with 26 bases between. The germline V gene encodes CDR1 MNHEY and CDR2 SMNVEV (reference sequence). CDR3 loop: CASKVPVAQGPREQYF. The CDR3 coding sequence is TGTGCCAGCAAGGTTCCGGTAGCGCAAGGGCCCCGGGAGCAGTACTTC.